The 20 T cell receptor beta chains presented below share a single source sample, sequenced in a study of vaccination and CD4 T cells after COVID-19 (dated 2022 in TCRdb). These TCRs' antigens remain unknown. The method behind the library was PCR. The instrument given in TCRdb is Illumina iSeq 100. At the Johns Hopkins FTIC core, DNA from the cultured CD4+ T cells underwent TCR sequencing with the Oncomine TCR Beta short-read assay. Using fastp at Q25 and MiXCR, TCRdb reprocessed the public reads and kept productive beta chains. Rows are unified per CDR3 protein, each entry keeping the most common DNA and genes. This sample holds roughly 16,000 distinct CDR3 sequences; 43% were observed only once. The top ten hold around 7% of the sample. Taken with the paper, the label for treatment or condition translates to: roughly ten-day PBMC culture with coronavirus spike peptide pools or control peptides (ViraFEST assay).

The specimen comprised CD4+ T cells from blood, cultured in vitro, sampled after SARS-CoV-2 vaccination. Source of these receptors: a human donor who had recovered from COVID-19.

The CDR3, as DNA: TGTGCCAGCAGTTATTTCAGTAATGAAAAACTGTTTTTT. Translated, it gives CASSYFSNEKLFF. The chain carries TRBV6-5 and TRBJ1-4; D is undetermined. This CDR3 has 13 residues. Germline loops: CDR1 MNHEY, CDR2 SVGAGI. V was clipped by 3 bases and J by 4 bases, with 6 bases between them.

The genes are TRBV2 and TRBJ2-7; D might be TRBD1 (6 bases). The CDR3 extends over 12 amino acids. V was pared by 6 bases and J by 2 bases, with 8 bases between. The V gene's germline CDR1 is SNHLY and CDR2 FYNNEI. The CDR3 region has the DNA TGTGCCAGCAGGACAGGCACCTACGAGCAGTACTTC. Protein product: CASRTGTYEQYF.

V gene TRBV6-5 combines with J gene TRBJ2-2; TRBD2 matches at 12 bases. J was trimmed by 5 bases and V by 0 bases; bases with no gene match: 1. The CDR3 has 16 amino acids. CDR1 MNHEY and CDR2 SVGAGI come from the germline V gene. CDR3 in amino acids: CASSYSTSGSTGELFF. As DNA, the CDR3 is TGTGCCAGCAGTTACTCGACTAGCGGGAGTACCGGGGAGCTGTTTTTT.

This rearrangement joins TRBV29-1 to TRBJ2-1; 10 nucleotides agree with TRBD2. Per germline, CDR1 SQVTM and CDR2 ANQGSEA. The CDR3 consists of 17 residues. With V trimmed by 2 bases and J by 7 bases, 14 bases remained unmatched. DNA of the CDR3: TGCAGCGTTGAAACGAGACTAGCGGGTATCGGGGGGAATGAGCAGTTCTTC. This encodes CSVETRLAGIGGNEQFF.

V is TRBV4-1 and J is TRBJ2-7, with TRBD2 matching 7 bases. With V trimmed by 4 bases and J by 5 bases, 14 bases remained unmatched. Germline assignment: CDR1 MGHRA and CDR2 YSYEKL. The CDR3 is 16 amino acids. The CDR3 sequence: CASSRSSGREFNEQYF. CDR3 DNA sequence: TGCGCCAGCAGCCGGAGTTCGGGGCGGGAGTTCAACGAGCAGTACTTC.

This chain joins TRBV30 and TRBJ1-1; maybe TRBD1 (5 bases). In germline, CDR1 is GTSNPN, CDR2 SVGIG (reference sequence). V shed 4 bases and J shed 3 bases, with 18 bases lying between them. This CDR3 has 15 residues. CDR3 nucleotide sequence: TGTGCCTGGACCGACAGTCACAGAGGATACACTGAAGCTTTCTTT. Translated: CAWTDSHRGYTEAFF. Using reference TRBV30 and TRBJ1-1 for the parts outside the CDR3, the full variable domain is SQTIHQWPATLVQPVGSPLSLECTVEGTSNPNLYWYRQAAGRGLQLLFYSVGIGQISSEVPQNLSASRPQDRQFILSSKKLLLSDSGFYLCAWTDSHRGYTEAFFGQGTRLTVV.

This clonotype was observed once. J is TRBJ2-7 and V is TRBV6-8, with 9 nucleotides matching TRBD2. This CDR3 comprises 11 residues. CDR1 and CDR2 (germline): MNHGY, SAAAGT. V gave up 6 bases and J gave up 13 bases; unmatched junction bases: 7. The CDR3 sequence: CASSRTSVLYF. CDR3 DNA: TGTGCCAGCAGCCGGACTAGCGTTCTCTACTTC.

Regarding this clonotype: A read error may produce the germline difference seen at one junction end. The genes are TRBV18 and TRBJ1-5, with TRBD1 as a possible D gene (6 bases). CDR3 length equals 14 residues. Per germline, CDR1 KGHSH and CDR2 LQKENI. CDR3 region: CASSQAGASQPRHF. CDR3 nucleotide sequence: TGTGCCAGCTCACAGGCGGGGGCAAGTCAGCCCCGGCATTTT.

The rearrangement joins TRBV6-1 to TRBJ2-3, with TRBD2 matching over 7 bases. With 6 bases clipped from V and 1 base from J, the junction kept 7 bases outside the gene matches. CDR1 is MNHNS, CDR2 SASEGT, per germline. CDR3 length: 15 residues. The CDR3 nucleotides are TGTGCCAGCAGGCTAGGCGGGAGTGGCACAGATACGCAGTATTTT. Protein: CASRLGGSGTDTQYF.

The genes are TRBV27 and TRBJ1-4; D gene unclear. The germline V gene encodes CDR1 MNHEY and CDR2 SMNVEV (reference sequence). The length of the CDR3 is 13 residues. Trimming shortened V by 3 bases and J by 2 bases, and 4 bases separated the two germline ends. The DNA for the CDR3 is TGTGCCAGCAGTTTTCAGACTAATGAAAAACTGTTTTTT. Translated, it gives CASSFQTNEKLFF.

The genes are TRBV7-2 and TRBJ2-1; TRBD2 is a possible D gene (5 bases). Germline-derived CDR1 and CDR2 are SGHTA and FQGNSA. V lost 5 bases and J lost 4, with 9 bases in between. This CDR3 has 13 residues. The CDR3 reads CASSGSVYNEQFF. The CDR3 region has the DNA TGTGCCAGCAGCGGGAGTGTGTACAATGAGCAGTTCTTC.

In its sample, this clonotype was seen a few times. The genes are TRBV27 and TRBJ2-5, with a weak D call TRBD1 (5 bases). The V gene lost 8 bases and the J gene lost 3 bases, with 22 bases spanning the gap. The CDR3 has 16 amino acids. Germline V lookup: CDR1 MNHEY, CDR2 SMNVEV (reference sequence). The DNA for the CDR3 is TGTGCCAGCGCTTCAGTTTGGGATCAGGGAAAAGAGACCCAGTACTTC. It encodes CASASVWDQGKETQYF.

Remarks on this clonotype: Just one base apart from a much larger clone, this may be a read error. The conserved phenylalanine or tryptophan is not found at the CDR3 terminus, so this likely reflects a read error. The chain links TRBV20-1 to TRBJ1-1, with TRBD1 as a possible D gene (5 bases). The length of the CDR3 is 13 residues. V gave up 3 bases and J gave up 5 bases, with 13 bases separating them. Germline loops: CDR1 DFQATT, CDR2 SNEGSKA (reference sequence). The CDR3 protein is CSASPQGFTEAFY. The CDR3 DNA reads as TGCAGTGCTAGCCCCCAGGGCTTTACTGAAGCTTTCTAT.

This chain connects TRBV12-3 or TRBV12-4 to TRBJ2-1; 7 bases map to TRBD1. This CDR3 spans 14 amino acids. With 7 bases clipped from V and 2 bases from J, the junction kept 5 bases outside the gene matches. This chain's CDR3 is CASTQGQTYNEQFF. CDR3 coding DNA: TGTGCCAGCACCCAGGGACAGACCTACAATGAGCAGTTCTTC.

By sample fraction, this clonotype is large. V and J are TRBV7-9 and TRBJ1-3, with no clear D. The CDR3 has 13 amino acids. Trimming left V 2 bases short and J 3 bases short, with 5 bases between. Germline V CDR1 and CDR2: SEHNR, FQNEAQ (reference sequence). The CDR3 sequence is CASSLSGGNTIYF. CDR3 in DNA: TGTGCCAGCAGCTTAAGCGGTGGAAACACCATATATTTT.

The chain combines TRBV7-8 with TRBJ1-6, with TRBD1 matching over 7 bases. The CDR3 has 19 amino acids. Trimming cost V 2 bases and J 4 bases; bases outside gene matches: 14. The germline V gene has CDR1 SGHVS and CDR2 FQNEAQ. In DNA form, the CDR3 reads TGTGCCAGCAGCTTAATTATTAGGGACAGAAAGCCGTATAATTCACCCCTCCACTTT. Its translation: CASSLIIRDRKPYNSPLHF.

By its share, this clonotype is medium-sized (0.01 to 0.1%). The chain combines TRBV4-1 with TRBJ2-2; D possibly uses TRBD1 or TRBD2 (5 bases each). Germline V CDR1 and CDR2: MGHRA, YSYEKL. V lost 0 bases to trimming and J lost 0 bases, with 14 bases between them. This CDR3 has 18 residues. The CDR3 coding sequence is TGCGCCAGCAGCCAAGATCGCTCCGGGACGGCGAACACCGGGGAGCTGTTTTTT. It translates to CASSQDRSGTANTGELFF.

DNA of the CDR3: TGTGCCAGCAGTAAGGATGCAAACTCCTACAATGAGCAGTTCTTC. It translates to CASSKDANSYNEQFF. The rearrangement uses TRBV6-1 and TRBJ2-1; D is ambiguous. Germline assignment: CDR1 MNHNS and CDR2 SASEGT. The CDR3 is made up of 15 amino acids. V dropped 5 bases and J dropped 0 bases, with 11 bases sitting between them.

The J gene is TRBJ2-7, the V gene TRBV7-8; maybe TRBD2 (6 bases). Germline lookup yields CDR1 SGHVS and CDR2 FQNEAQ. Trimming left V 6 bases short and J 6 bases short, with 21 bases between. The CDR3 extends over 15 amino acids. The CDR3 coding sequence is TGTGCCAGCAGTCATTTGGTGGGGGGAGAGACCGAGCAGTACTTC. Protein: CASSHLVGGETEQYF.

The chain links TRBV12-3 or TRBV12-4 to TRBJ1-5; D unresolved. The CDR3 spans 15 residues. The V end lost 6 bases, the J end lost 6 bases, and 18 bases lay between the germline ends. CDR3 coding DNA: TGTGCCAGCAGGGTCGGCTCCGCCGCCCTTCAGCCCCAGCATTTT. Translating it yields CASRVGSAALQPQHF.